The 14 T cell receptor beta chains given below trace back to one sample, sequenced in a study of T cells in Graves' hyperthyroidism and ophthalmopathy (dated by TCRdb to 2018 to 2020). To prepare the library, multiplex PCR was applied. Sequencing was performed on an Illumina HiSeq 2000. The TCR beta CDR3 regions were amplified from RNA transcripts. A first-round RT-PCR of the TCR CDR3 used the HTBI primer set with the Qiagen OneStep RT-PCR kit. Using fastp trimming at Q25 and MiXCR clonotype assembly, TCRdb reanalyzed the public sequencing data and kept in-frame beta chains. Here each entry gathers all rows of one CDR3 protein and keeps the most common genes and DNA. This sample gives fewer than 750,000 distinct CDR3 sequences in total; about 15% of them show up just once. Clones ranked in the top ten supply around 4.1% of the sample. The specimen was blood. The receptors stem from a woman aged 40 to 50 with Graves' ophthalmopathy.

Note on this clonotype: At one of its ends the junction is not consistent with the germline gene, which may arise from a read error. This chain connects TRBV30 to TRBJ1-6; unclear D gene. Germline-derived CDR1 and CDR2 are GTSNPN and SVGIG (reference sequence). This CDR3 has 15 residues. CDR3 DNA sequence: TGTGCCTGGTCAACGGGAAGCTCCTATAATTCACCCATCCACTTT. It yields the protein CAWSTGSSYNSPIHF.

The chain employs TRBV11-3 and TRBJ2-7; TRBD2 matches 14 bases. CDR1 is SGHNT and CDR2 is YENEEA in the germline V gene. The V segment lost 4 bases and the J segment 6 bases; nucleotides outside the gene matches: 5. CDR3 length equals 15 residues. The CDR3 spells CASSWGLAGASEQYF. CDR3 nucleotides: TGTGCCAGCAGCTGGGGACTAGCGGGAGCTAGCGAGCAGTACTTC.

Notes on this clonotype: Possible read error: a much larger clone is one base away. The conserved closing phenylalanine or tryptophan is absent in this CDR3, likely reflecting a read error. This chain links TRBV25-1 with TRBJ1-2; the D gene is possibly TRBD1 (6 bases). Germline V lookup: CDR1 MGHDK, CDR2 SYGVNS. The CDR3 runs 13 residues. V dropped 3 bases and J dropped 7 bases, with 12 bases sitting between them. CDR3 amino acids: CASSDLGTFGYTS. The CDR3 DNA is TGTGCCAGCAGTGACCTAGGGACATTTGGCTACACCTCC.

This clonotype was counted ten times or more. This chain uses TRBV6-5 with TRBJ2-7, with TRBD1 matching 7 bases. The CDR3 extends over 14 amino acids. With 6 bases clipped from V and 2 bases from J, the junction kept 7 bases outside the gene matches. Per germline, CDR1 MNHEY and CDR2 SVGAGI. As DNA, the CDR3 is TGTGCCAGCAGGCCGACAGGGATGACCTACGAGCAGTACTTC. Encoded protein: CASRPTGMTYEQYF.

The V call is TRBV28, the J call TRBJ1-1; D possibly corresponds to TRBD1 (6 bases). This CDR3 region has 11 residues. Germline CDR1 is MDHEN and CDR2 is SYDVKM. Trimming pared 6 bases from V and 8 bases from J, leaving 10 bases between. The CDR3 DNA reads TGTGCCAGCAGACTTGGACAGGAAGCTTTCTTT. Its protein product is CASRLGQEAFF.

There are many counts of this clonotype. V is TRBV20-1 and J is TRBJ2-7; 10 nucleotides agree with TRBD1. V lost 5 bases to trimming and J lost 2 bases; unmatched junction nucleotides: 9. The CDR3 has 15 residues. Per the germline V gene, CDR1 is DFQATT and CDR2 is SNEGSKA (reference sequence). The CDR3 nucleotides are TGCAGTGCTCATGATCCGGGACAGGGGACCTACGAGCAGTACTTC. It encodes CSAHDPGQGTYEQYF.

This clonotype was found a few times. The genes are TRBV3-1 and TRBJ2-7; D possibly corresponds to TRBD1 (5 bases). In germline, CDR1 is LGHDT, CDR2 YNNKEL (reference sequence). V was cut by 3 bases and J by 6 bases, with 18 bases left in between. The CDR3 has 15 residues. CDR3 sequence (DNA): TGTGCCAGCAGCCACCGCGATGCAGGGTCCGGCGAGCAGTACTTC. Protein: CASSHRDAGSGEQYF.

This clonotype was detected ten times or more. The V gene is TRBV19, the J gene TRBJ2-2; D might be TRBD1 or TRBD2, each matching 6 bases. With 7 bases removed from V and 3 bases from J, the gap between germline ends came to 12 bases. The CDR3 is made up of 14 amino acids. Germline V gives CDR1 LNHDA, CDR2 SQIVND (reference sequence). The CDR3 protein is CASNRGLYTGELFF. The CDR3 region has the DNA TGTGCCAGTAACCGGGGGCTTTACACCGGGGAGCTGTTTTTT.

The J gene is TRBJ1-2, the V gene TRBV5-6; D ambiguous. Germline V gene lookup returns CDR1 SGHDT and CDR2 YYEEEE. The CDR3 runs to 17 residues. V lost 4 bases and J 0 bases, leaving 19 bases between the germline ends. In nucleotides, the CDR3 is TGTGCCAGCAGCCGCGGGGTTTACCCCATCGCTAACTATGGCTACACCTTC. Translation gives CASSRGVYPIANYGYTF. The full variable domain, completed using reference TRBV5-6 and TRBJ1-2, is DAGVTQSPTHLIKTRGQQVTLRCSPKSGHDTVSWYQQALGQGPQFIFQYYEEEERQRGNFPDRFSGHQFPNYSSELNVNALLLGDSALYLCASSRGVYPIANYGYTFGSGTRLTVV.

The J gene is TRBJ2-7, the V gene TRBV4-1; 10 nucleotides align to TRBD2. The CDR3 length is 18 residues. Germline loops: CDR1 MGHRA, CDR2 YSYEKL. V gave up 1 base and J gave up 5 bases; unmatched junction bases: 14. The CDR3 sequence: CASSQGAGGPFLYDEQYF. DNA for the CDR3: TGCGCCAGCAGCCAAGGAGCGGGAGGGCCCTTTTTATACGACGAGCAGTACTTC.

The chain combines TRBV19 with TRBJ1-2; D not certain. Deletions cut 2 bases from V and 6 bases from J, with 10 bases between. The germline V gene has CDR1 LNHDA and CDR2 SQIVND (reference sequence). The CDR3 length is 13 residues. The chain's CDR3 is CASSIQGRDGYTF. CDR3 nucleotides: TGTGCCAGTAGTATACAAGGGCGGGATGGCTACACCTTC.

About this clonotype itself: The junction departs from the called germline gene at one end, perhaps through a read error. The chain employs TRBV6-2 or TRBV6-3 and TRBJ2-1; D might be TRBD2 (7 bases). This CDR3 contains 14 residues. Germline lookup yields CDR1 MNHEY and CDR2 SVGEGT. The CDR3 spells CSSSYGEGVGERFF. The DNA for the CDR3 is TGTTCCAGCAGTTACGGGGAGGGGGTAGGTGAGCGGTTCTTC.

This clonotype was seen a handful of times. The chain couples TRBV7-8 to TRBJ1-5, with TRBD1 as a possible D gene (5 bases). The V end lost 2 bases, the J end lost 5 bases, and 16 bases lay between the germline ends. The CDR3 consists of 16 residues. Per germline, CDR1 SGHVS and CDR2 FQNEAQ. The chain's CDR3 is CASSLSFRVVHQPQHF. The CDR3 DNA sequence: TGTGCCAGCAGCTTATCGTTCAGGGTAGTACATCAGCCCCAGCATTTT. The entire variable domain, with the rest obtained from reference TRBV7-8 and TRBJ1-5, is as follows: GAGVSQSPRYKVAKRGQDVALRCDPISGHVSLFWYQQALGQGPEFLTYFQNEAQLDKSGLPSDRFFAERPEGSVSTLKIQRTQQEDSAVYLCASSLSFRVVHQPQHFGDGTRLSIL.

J is TRBJ1-2 and V is TRBV4-2; D gene uncertain. Trimming removed 1 base from V and 4 bases from J, with 10 bases in between. Germline V CDR1 and CDR2: LGHNA, YNFKEQ. CDR3 length equals 14 residues. The CDR3 region is CASSQGADSYGYTF. The CDR3 DNA is TGTGCCAGCAGCCAAGGCGCAGATTCCTATGGCTACACCTTC.